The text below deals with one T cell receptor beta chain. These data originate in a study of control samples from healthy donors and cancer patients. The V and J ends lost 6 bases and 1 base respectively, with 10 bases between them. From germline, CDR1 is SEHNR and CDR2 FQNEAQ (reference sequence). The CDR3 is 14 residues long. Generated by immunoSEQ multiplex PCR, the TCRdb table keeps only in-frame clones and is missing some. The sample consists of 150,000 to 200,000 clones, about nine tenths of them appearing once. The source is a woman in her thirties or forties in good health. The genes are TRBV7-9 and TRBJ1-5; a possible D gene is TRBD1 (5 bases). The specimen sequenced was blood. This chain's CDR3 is CASSHDRSNQPQHF. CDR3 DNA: TGTGCCAGCAGTCACGACAGAAGCAATCAGCCCCAGCATTTT.